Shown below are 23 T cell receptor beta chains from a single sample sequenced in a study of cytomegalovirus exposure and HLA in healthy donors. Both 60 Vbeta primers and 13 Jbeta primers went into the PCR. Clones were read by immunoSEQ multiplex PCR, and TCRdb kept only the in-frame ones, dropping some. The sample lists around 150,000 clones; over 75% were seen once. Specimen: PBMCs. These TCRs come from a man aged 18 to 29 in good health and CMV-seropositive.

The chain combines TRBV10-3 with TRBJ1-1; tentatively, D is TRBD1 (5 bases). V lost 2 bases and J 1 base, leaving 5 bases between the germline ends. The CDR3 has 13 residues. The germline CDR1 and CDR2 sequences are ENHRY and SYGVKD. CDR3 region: CAISEGQNTEAFF. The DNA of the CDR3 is TGTGCCATCAGTGAGGGACAGAACACTGAAGCTTTCTTT.

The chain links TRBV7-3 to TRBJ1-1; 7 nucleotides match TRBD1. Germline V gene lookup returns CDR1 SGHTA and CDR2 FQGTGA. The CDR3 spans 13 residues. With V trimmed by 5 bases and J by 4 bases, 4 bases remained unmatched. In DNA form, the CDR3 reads TGTGCCAGCAGCCCCGACAGGGTCACTGAAGCTTTCTTT. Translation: CASSPDRVTEAFF.

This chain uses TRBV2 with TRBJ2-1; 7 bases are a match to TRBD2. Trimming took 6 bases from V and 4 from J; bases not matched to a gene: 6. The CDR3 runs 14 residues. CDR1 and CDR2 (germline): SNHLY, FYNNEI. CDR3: CASRPRSGYNEQFF. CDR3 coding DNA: TGTGCCAGCAGGCCCCGTAGCGGGTACAATGAGCAGTTCTTC.

The CDR3 coding sequence is TGTGCCAGCAGCTGGGCAGGGGAGAACACTGAAGCTTTCTTT. This sequence encodes CASSWAGENTEAFF. J is TRBJ1-1 and V is TRBV7-9; D may be TRBD1 (6 bases). Trimming cost V 4 bases and J 1 base, with 10 bases left between them. Germline values: CDR1 SEHNR, CDR2 FQNEAQ (reference sequence). The CDR3 length is 14 residues. Supplemented by reference TRBV7-9 and TRBJ1-1, the full variable domain reads DTGVSQNPRHKITKRGQNVTFRCDPISEHNRLYWYRQTLGQGPEFLTYFQNEAQLEKSRLLSDRFSAERPKGSFSTLEIQRTEQGDSAMYLCASSWAGENTEAFFGQGTRLTVV.

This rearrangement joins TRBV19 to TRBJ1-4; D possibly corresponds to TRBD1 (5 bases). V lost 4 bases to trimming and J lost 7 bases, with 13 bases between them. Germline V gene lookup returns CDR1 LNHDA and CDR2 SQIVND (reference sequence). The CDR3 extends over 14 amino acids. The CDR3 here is CASSTQGHGEKLFF. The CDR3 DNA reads TGTGCCAGTAGTACCCAGGGTCATGGTGAAAAACTGTTTTTT.

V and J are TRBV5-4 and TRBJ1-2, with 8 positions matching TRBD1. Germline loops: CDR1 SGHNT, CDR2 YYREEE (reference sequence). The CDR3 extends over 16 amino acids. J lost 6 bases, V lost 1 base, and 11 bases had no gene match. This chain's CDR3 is CASSLPAGTGSNGYTF. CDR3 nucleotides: TGTGCCAGCAGCTTGCCTGCGGGGACAGGATCTAATGGCTACACCTTC.

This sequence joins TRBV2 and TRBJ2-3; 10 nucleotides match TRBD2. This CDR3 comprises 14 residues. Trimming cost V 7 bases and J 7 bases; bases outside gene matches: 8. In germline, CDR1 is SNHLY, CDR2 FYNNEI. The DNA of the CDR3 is TGTGCCAGCAATCCAACTAGCGGGGCATATACGCAGTATTTT. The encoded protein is CASNPTSGAYTQYF.

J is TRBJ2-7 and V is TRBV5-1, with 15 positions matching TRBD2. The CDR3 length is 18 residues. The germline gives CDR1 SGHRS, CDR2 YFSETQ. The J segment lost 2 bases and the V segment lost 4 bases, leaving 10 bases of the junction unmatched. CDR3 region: CASSVGLAGGLAAYEQYF. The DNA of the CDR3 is TGCGCCAGCAGCGTGGGACTAGCGGGGGGCCTGGCGGCCTACGAGCAGTACTTC.

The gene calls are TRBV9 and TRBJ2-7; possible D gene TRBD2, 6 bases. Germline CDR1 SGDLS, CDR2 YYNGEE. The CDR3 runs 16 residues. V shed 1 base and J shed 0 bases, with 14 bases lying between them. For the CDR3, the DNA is TGTGCCAGCAGCGTAATGGCAGCGGGCAGCTCCTACGAGCAGTACTTC. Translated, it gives CASSVMAAGSSYEQYF.

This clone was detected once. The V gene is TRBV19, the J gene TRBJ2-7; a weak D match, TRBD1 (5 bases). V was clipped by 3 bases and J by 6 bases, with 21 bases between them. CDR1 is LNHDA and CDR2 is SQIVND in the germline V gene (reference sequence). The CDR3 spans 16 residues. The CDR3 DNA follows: TGTGCCAGTAGTATTTCGTCCCAGGGCCTGGATGGCGAGCAGTACTTC. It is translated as CASSISSQGLDGEQYF. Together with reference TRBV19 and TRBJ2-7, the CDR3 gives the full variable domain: DGGITQSPKYLFRKEGQNVTLSCEQNLNHDAMYWYRQDPGQGLRLIYYSQIVNDFQKGDIAEGYSVSREKKESFPLTVTSAQKNPTAFYLCASSISSQGLDGEQYFGPGTRLTVT.

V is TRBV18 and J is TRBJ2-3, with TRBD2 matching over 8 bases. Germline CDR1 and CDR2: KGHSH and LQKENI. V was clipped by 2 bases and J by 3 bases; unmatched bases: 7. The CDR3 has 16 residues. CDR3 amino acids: CASSPTVGGVTDTQYF. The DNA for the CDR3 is TGTGCCAGCTCACCAACCGTCGGGGGGGTGACAGATACGCAGTATTTT. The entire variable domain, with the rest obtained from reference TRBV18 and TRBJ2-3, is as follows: NAGVMQNPRHLVRRRGQEARLRCSPMKGHSHVYWYRQLPEEGLKFMVYLQKENIIDESGMPKERFSAEFPKEGPSILRIQQVVRGDSAAYFCASSPTVGGVTDTQYFGPGTRLTVL.

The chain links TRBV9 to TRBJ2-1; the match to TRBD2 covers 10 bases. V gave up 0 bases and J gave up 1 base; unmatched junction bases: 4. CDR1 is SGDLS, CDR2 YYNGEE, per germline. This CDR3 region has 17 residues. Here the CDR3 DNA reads TGTGCCAGCAGCGTAGTTACTAGCGGGGTATCCTACAATGAGCAGTTCTTC. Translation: CASSVVTSGVSYNEQFF.

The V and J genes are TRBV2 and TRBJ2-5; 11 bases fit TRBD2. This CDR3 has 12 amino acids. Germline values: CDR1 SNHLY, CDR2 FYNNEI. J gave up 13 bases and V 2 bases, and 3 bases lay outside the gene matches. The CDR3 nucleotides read TGTGCCAGCAGTGAATTAGGGACTAGCGGGTACTTC. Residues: CASSELGTSGYF. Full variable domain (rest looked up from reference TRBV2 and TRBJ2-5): EPEVTQTPSHQVTQMGQEVILRCVPISNHLYFYWYRQILGQKVEFLVSFYNNEISEKSEIFDDQFSVERPDGSNFTLKIRSTKLEDSAMYFCASSELGTSGYFGPGTRLLVL.

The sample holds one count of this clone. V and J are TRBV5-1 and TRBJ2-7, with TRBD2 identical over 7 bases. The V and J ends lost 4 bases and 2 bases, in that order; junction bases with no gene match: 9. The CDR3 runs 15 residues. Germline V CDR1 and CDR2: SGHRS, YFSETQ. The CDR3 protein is CASSRLASGTYEQYF. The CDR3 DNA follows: TGCGCCAGCAGCCGATTAGCTAGCGGAACCTACGAGCAGTACTTC. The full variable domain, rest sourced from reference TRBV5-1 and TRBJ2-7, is KAGVTQTPRYLIKTRGQQVTLSCSPISGHRSVSWYQQTPGQGLQFLFEYFSETQRNKGNFPGRFSGRQFSNSRSEMNVSTLELGDSALYLCASSRLASGTYEQYFGPGTRLTVT.

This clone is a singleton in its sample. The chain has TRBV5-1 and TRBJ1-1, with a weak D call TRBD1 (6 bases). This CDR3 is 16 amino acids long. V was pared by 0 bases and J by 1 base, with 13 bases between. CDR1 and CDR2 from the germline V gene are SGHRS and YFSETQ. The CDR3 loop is CASSLAQTGQNTEAFF. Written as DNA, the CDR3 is TGCGCCAGCAGCTTGGCGCAGACAGGACAGAACACTGAAGCTTTCTTT.

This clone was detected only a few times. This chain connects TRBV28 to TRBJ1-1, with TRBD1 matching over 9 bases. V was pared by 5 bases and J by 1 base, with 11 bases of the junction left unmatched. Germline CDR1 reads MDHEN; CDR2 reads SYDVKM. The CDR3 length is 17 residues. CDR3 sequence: CASSAGQGTIWNTEAFF. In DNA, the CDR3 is TGTGCCAGCAGTGCGGGACAGGGTACGATTTGGAACACTGAAGCTTTCTTT.

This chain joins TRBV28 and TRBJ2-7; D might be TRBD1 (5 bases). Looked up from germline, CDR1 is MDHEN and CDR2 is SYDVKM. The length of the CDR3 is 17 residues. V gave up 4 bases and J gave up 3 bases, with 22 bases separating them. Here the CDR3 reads CASSSPLSQGRYYEQYF. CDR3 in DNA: TGTGCCAGCAGTTCCCCCCTCAGCCAGGGTCGGTACTACGAGCAGTACTTC. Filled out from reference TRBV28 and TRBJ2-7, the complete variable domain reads DVKVTQSSRYLVKRTGEKVFLECVQDMDHENMFWYRQDPGLGLRLIYFSYDVKMKEKGDIPEGYSVSREKKERFSLILESASTNQTSMYLCASSSPLSQGRYYEQYFGPGTRLTVT.

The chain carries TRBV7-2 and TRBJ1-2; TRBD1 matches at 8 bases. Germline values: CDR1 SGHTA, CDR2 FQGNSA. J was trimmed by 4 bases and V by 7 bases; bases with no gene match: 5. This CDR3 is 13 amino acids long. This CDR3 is CASIQTGAYGYTF. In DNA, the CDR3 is TGTGCCAGCATCCAGACAGGGGCCTATGGCTACACCTTC.

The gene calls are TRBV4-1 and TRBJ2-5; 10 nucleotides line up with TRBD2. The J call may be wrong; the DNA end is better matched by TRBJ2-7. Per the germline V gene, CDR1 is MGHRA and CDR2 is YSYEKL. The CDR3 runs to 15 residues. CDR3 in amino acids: CASSQVLAGSYEQYF. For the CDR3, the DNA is TGCGCCAGCAGCCAAGTACTAGCGGGGTCCTACGAGCAGTACTTC.

Here the CDR3 DNA reads TGTGCCAGCAGACTGACAGTGGACTATGGCTACACCTTC. Protein product: CASRLTVDYGYTF. This chain connects TRBV5-6 to TRBJ1-2; D possibly corresponds to TRBD1 (5 bases). This CDR3 has 13 amino acids. Looked up from germline, CDR1 is SGHDT and CDR2 is YYEEEE. Trimming left V 5 bases short and J 3 bases short, with 11 bases between.

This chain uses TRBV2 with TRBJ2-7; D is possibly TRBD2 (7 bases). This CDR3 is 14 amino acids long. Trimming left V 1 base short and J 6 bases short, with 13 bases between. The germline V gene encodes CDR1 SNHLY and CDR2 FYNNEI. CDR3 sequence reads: CASSEEAGAGEQYF. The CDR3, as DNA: TGTGCCAGCAGTGAAGAGGCGGGGGCGGGCGAGCAGTACTTC.

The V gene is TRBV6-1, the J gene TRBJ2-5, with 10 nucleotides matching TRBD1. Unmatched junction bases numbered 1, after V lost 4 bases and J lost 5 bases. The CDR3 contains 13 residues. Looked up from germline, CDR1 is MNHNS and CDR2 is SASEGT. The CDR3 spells CASSATGGETQYF. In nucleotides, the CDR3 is TGTGCCAGCAGTGCGACAGGGGGCGAGACCCAGTACTTC.

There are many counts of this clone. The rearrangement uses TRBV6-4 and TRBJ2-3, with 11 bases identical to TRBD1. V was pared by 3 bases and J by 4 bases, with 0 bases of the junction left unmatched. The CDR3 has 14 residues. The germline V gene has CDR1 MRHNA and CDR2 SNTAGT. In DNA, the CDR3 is TGTGCCAGCAGTGAGGGACAGGGGGCAGATACGCAGTATTTT. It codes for CASSEGQGADTQYF.